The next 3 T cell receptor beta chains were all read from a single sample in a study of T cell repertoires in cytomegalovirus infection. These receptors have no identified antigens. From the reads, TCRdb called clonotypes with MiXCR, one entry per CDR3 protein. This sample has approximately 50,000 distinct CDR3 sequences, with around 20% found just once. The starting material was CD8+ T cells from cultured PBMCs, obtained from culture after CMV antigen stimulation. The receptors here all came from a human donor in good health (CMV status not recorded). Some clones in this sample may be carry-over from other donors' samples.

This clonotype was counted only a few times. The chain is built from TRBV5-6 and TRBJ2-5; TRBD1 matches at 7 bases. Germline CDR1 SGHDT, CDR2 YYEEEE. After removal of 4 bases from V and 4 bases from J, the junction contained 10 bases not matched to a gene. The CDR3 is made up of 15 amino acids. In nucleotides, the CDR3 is TGTGCCAGCAGCCCCCCTAGGGGGCCTAGAGAGACCCAGTACTTC. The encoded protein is CASSPPRGPRETQYF.

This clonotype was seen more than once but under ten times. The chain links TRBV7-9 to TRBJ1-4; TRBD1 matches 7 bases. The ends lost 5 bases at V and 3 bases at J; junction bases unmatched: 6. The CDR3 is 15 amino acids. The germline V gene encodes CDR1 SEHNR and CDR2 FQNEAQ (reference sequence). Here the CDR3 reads CASSDTGEPNEKLFF. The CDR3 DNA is TGTGCCAGCAGCGATACAGGGGAGCCTAATGAAAAACTGTTTTTT.

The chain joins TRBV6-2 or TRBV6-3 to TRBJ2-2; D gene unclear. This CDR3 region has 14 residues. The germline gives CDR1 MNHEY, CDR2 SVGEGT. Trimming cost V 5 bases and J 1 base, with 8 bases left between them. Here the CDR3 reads CASSPRQNTGELFF. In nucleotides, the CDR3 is TGTGCCAGCAGTCCGAGACAGAACACCGGGGAGCTGTTTTTT.